These T cell receptor beta chains were read from a single sample in a study of T-cell reconstitution after alpha-beta-depleted transplantation in children. In TCRdb, the PCR reads were re-called with MiXCR into one record per CDR3 protein. The sample shows 45,000 to 60,000 distinct CDR3 sequences, around 56% of them seen only once. The sample here was peripheral blood, taken before TCRalphabeta/CD19-depleted stem cell transplant. Receptors were obtained from a boy in the first two years of life with SCID, due to receive a stem cell transplant. CDR3s include the opening cysteine and the closing phenylalanine or tryptophan. Each record gives: V gene, J gene, D gene, CDR3 length, clone size, CDR3 protein, CDR3 DNA. The D gene is left open where the match is weak. The size field is filled for only some rows; it gives once, few, many or a size class.

>TRBV29-1|TRBJ1-1|TRBD1|12|-
CSVGTGETEAFF
TGCAGCGTTGGGACAGGGGAAACTGAAGCTTTCTTT
>TRBV5-1|TRBJ2-2|TRBD2|18|-
CASSLDLAGGSNTGELFF
TGCGCCAGCAGCTTGGACCTAGCGGGGGGGTCGAACACCGGGGAGCTGTTTTTT
>TRBV5-1|TRBJ2-5|-|14|-
CASSGALYQETQYF
TGCGCCAGCAGCGGAGCCCTGTACCAAGAGACCCAGTACTTC
>TRBV7-2|TRBJ2-1|-|14|-
CASSYGASYNEQFF
TGTGCCAGCAGCTACGGAGCGAGCTACAATGAGCAGTTCTTC
>TRBV27|TRBJ2-1|TRBD2|15|-
CASSLYSGGGNEQFF
TGTGCCAGCAGTTTATATAGCGGGGGTGGGAATGAGCAGTTCTTC
>TRBV5-4|TRBJ2-3|-|15|few
CAISPQGIGTDTQYF
TGTGCCATCAGCCCCCAGGGGATTGGCACAGATACGCAGTATTTT
>TRBV6-1|TRBJ2-7|TRBD2|16|many
CASSEEPSGGAYEQYF
TGTGCCAGCAGTGAAGAGCCTAGCGGGGGGGCCTACGAGCAGTACTTC
>TRBV7-2|TRBJ2-7|-|14|-
CASSLATHSYEQYF
TGTGCCAGCAGCTTAGCAACCCACTCCTACGAGCAGTACTTC
>TRBV7-2|TRBJ2-1|-|13|-
CASSADSYNEQFF
TGTGCCAGCAGCGCGGACTCTTACAATGAGCAGTTCTTC
>TRBV5-1|TRBJ2-7|-|13|-
CASSLTETYEQYF
TGCGCCAGCAGCTTAACAGAGACCTACGAGCAGTACTTC
>TRBV6-2/TRBV6-3|TRBJ1-5|TRBD1|15|-
CASSPIQGVNQPQHF
TGTGCCAGCAGTCCAATCCAGGGGGTCAATCAGCCCCAGCATTTT
>TRBV7-2|TRBJ2-1|TRBD2|15|-
CASSLGAGVHNEQFF
TGTGCCAGCAGCCTAGGGGCGGGGGTTCACAATGAGCAGTTCTTC
>TRBV7-9|TRBJ2-3|TRBD2|14|-
CATDGGGSTDTQYF
TGTGCCACCGATGGCGGGGGGAGCACAGATACGCAGTATTTT
>TRBV5-4|TRBJ2-5|TRBD2|18|-
CASSLDGGSGGLKETQYF
TGTGCCAGCAGCTTGGATGGTGGTAGCGGGGGACTCAAAGAGACCCAGTACTTC
>TRBV20-1|TRBJ2-1|TRBD2|17|-
CCARLAGGPGSYNEQFF
TGCTGCGCTAGACTAGCGGGGGGGCCGGGCTCCTACAATGAGCAGTTCTTC
>TRBV4-3|TRBJ1-5|-|15|few
CASSQDLHSNQPQHF
TGCGCCAGCAGCCAAGATCTACATAGCAATCAGCCCCAGCATTTT
>TRBV20-1|TRBJ2-2|-|12|few
CSARSGTGELFF
TGCAGTGCCAGGTCGGGCACCGGGGAGCTGTTTTTT
>TRBV18|TRBJ2-3|TRBD1|15|-
CASSPKQGAGDTQYF
TGTGCCAGCTCACCCAAACAGGGGGCGGGAGATACGCAGTATTTT
>TRBV7-8|TRBJ2-6|TRBD2|20|-
CASSRRSGLAGTSGANVLTF
TGTGCCAGCAGCCGTCGTTCAGGACTAGCGGGAACCTCTGGGGCCAACGTCCTGACTTTC
>TRBV5-1|TRBJ2-5|-|13|-
CASSLQYQETQYF
TGCGCCAGCAGCTTGCAGTACCAAGAGACCCAGTACTTC
>TRBV5-1|TRBJ2-1|TRBD1|15|-
CASSLRDRSIHEQFF
TGCGCCAGCAGCTTACGGGACAGGTCGATCCATGAGCAGTTCTTC
>TRBV29-1|TRBJ1-1|TRBD1|13|-
CSVQDRGDTEAFF
TGCAGCGTTCAGGACAGGGGGGACACTGAAGCTTTCTTT
>TRBV12-3/TRBV12-4|TRBJ2-7|-|11|-
CASSPAHEQYF
TGTGCCAGCAGCCCGGCCCACGAGCAGTACTTC
>TRBV5-1|TRBJ2-7|TRBD1|16|-
CASSFLSSGTAYEQYF
TGCGCCAGCAGCTTTCTCTCATCAGGGACAGCCTACGAGCAGTACTTC
>TRBV9|TRBJ1-1|TRBD1|15|-
CASSVLAGGRTEAFF
TGTGCCAGCAGCGTTCTGGCAGGGGGCAGGACTGAAGCTTTCTTT
>TRBV7-6|TRBJ1-3|-|17|-
CASSSSRGPKAGNTIYF
TGTGCCAGCAGCTCCAGCAGGGGTCCCAAGGCTGGAAACACCATATATTTT
>TRBV3-1|TRBJ2-5|TRBD2|18|few
CASSQVLGATSGGETQYF
TGTGCCAGCAGCCAAGTATTGGGGGCGACTAGCGGGGGAGAGACCCAGTACTTC
>TRBV7-8|TRBJ1-1|-|15|-
CASSLDGGMGTEAFF
TGTGCCAGCAGCTTGGACGGGGGGATGGGCACTGAAGCTTTCTTT
>TRBV12-3/TRBV12-4|TRBJ2-3|-|12|-
CASRTGSDTQYF
TGTGCCAGCAGAACAGGGTCAGATACGCAGTATTTT
>TRBV29-1|TRBJ1-2|-|11|-
CSVRGSYGYTF
TGCAGCGTAAGGGGTTCCTATGGCTACACCTTC
>TRBV20-1|TRBJ1-2|TRBD1|13|few
CSADYGTGYGYTF
TGCAGTGCGGATTATGGGACAGGGTATGGCTACACCTTC
>TRBV6-1|TRBJ2-2|-|14|many
CAGRGGGETGELFF
TGTGCCGGACGGGGAGGGGGCGAGACCGGGGAGCTGTTTTTT
>TRBV7-9|TRBJ2-7|-|11|-
CASSTGYEQYF
TGTGCCAGCAGCACAGGGTACGAGCAGTACTTC
>TRBV4-2|TRBJ2-1|-|14|-
CAMGPGLSNNEQFF
TGTGCCATGGGCCCTGGGCTGTCAAACAATGAGCAGTTCTTC
>TRBV7-6|TRBJ2-7|-|12|-
CASSPMYAEQYF
TGTGCCAGCAGCCCCATGTACGCCGAGCAGTACTTC
>TRBV12-3/TRBV12-4|TRBJ1-5|TRBD1|14|few
CASSFGQGAQPQHF
TGTGCCAGCAGTTTTGGACAGGGGGCTCAGCCCCAGCATTTT